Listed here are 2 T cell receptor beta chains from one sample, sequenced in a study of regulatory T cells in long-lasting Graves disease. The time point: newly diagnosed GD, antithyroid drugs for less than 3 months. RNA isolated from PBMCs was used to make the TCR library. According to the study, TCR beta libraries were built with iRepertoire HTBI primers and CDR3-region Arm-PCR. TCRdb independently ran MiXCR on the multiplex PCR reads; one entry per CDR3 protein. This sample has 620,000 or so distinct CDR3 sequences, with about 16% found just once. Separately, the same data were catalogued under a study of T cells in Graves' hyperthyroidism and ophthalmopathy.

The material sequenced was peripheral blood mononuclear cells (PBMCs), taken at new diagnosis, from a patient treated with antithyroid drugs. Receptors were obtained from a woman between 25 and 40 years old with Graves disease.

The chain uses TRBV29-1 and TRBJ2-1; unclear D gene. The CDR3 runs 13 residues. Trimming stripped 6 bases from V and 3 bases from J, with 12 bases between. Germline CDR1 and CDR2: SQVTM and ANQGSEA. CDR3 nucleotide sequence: TGCAGCGTACAGAGCTGGAGCTACAATGAGCAGTTCTTC. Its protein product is CSVQSWSYNEQFF.

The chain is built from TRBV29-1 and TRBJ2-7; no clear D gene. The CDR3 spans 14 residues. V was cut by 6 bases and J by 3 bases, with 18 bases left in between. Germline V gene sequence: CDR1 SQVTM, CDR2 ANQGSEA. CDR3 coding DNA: TGCAGCGTCTCATGGGCGGCCAGCTACTACGAGCAGTACTTC. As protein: CSVSWAASYYEQYF.